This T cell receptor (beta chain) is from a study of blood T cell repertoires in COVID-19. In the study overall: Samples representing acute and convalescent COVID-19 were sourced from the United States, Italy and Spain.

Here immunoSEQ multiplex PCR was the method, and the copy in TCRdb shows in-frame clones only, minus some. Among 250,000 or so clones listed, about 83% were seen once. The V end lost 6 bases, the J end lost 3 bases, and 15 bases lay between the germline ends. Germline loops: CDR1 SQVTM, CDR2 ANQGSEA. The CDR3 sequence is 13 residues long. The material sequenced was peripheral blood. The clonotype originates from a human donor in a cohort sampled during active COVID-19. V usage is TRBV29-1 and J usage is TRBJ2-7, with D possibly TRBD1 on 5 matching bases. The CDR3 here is CSVIMTEGYEQYF. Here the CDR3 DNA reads TGCAGCGTCATCATGACAGAAGGCTACGAGCAGTACTTC.